These 5 T cell receptor beta chains were all obtained from the same sample, sequenced in a study of shared clonotypes between healthy human individuals. Measured with immunoSEQ multiplex PCR; TCRdb has only the in-frame clones, and not every one. The data show roughly 2 million clones, over 85% seen once. As defined, naive CD8 cells were CD45RO-negative and positively selected for CCR7, with terminally differentiated effector memory CD45RA+ cells excluded. The source material was naive CD8+ T cells sorted from blood. The receptors stem from a man aged 18 to 29 in good health.

Comments on this clone: One end of the junction is discordant with germline, which a read error may explain. The chain uses TRBV7-7 and TRBJ2-1, with 10 bases identical to TRBD2. CDR3 length: 16 residues. The germline CDR1 and CDR2 sequences are SSHAT and FNYEAQ (reference sequence). CDR3 amino acids: CASSLGLAGGPDEQFF. For the CDR3, the DNA is TGTGCTAGCAGCTTAGGCTTAGCGGGAGGCCCCGATGAGCAGTTCTTC.

The V and J genes are TRBV14 and TRBJ2-3; D not resolved. CDR1 is SGHDN, CDR2 FVKESK, per germline. This CDR3 is 14 amino acids long. The V gene lost 1 base and the J gene lost 5 bases, with 10 bases spanning the gap. CDR3 amino acids: CASSQGVSRDTQYF. DNA for the CDR3: TGTGCCAGCAGCCAAGGTGTTTCGAGAGATACGCAGTATTTT. The whole variable domain, remainder taken from reference TRBV14 and TRBJ2-3, is EAGVTQFPSHSVIEKGQTVTLRCDPISGHDNLYWYRRVMGKEIKFLLHFVKESKQDESGMPNNRFLAERTGGTYSTLKVQPAELEDSGVYFCASSQGVSRDTQYFGPGTRLTVL.

This rearrangement joins TRBV11-2 to TRBJ2-7; TRBD2 agrees at 11 bases. This CDR3 comprises 16 residues. V lost 0 bases, J lost 4 bases, and 5 bases stayed unmatched. Germline assignment: CDR1 SGHAT and CDR2 FQNNGV. CDR3 residues: CASSLELAGAQYEQYF. In DNA, the CDR3 is TGTGCCAGCAGCTTAGAACTAGCGGGAGCGCAATACGAGCAGTACTTC. Using reference TRBV11-2 and TRBJ2-7 for the parts outside the CDR3, the full variable domain is EAGVAQSPRYKIIEKRQSVAFWCNPISGHATLYWYQQILGQGPKLLIQFQNNGVVDDSQLPKDRFSAERLKGVDSTLKIQPAKLEDSAVYLCASSLELAGAQYEQYFGPGTRLTVT.

The chain employs TRBV6-1 and TRBJ2-5, with 11 bases lining up with TRBD1. CDR3 length equals 19 residues. CDR1 is MNHNS, CDR2 SASEGT, per germline. The V gene end was trimmed by 4 bases and the J gene end by 4 bases; junction bases not matched to a gene: 17. The CDR3 sequence: CASSGPGQGVVSPGETQYF. The CDR3 DNA is TGTGCCAGCAGTGGACCGGGACAGGGGGTAGTCTCGCCGGGAGAGACCCAGTACTTC.

The V gene is TRBV5-8, the J gene TRBJ2-7, with 12 bases identical to TRBD2. Trimming at V came to 1 base and at J to 6 bases, leaving 8 bases not matched to a gene. The length of the CDR3 is 16 residues. Germline lookup yields CDR1 SGHTS and CDR2 YDEGEE. The CDR3 loop reads CASSLRYGLAGTEQYF. In DNA, the CDR3 is TGTGCCAGCAGCTTGAGGTATGGACTAGCGGGAACCGAGCAGTACTTC.